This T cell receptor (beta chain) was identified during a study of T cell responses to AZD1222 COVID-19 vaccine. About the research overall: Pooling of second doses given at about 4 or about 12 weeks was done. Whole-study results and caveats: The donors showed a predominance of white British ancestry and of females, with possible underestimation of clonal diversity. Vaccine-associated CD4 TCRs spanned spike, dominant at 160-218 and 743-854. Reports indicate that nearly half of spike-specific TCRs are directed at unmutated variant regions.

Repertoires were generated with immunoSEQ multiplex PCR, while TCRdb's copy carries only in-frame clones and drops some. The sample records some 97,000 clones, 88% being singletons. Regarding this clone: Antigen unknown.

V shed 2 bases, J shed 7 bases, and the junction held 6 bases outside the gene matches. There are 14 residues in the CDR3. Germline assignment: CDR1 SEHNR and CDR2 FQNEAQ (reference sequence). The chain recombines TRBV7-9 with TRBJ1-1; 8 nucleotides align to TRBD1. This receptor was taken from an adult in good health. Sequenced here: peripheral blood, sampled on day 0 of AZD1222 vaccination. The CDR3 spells CASSLPGQGGEAFF. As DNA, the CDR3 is TGTGCCAGCAGCTTACCCGGACAGGGCGGTGAAGCTTTCTTT.